Listed below are T cell receptor beta chains from one sample, sequenced in a study of cytomegalovirus exposure and HLA in healthy donors. Here immunoSEQ multiplex PCR was the method, and the copy in TCRdb shows in-frame clones only, minus some. The sample carries 110,000 to 150,000 clones, less than 9.5% recorded once. Sequenced: PBMCs. These receptors came from a male donor in good health and CMV-seronegative. Each CDR3 is given with its conserved first and last residue. The D gene is left open where the match is weak. The size field is filled for only some rows; it gives once, few, many or a size class.

size | J | D | V | CDR3 | DNA
. | TRBJ1-1 | . | TRBV7-9 | CASSLSGTEAFF | TGTGCCAGCAGCCTATCAGGCACTGAAGCTTTCTTT
few | TRBJ1-5 | TRBD1 | TRBV10-3 | CAISESGTVLVGISNQPQHF | TGTGCCATCAGTGAGTCGGGGACAGTCCTGGTGGGGATTAGCAATCAGCCCCAGCATTTT
. | TRBJ2-1 | TRBD2 | TRBV6-4 | CASSESGTSIGYNEQFF | TGTGCCAGCAGTGAGTCCGGGACTAGCATCGGCTACAATGAGCAGTTCTTC
. | TRBJ2-3 | . | TRBV29-1 | CSALQKVGGVSTDTQYF | TGCAGCGCTCTTCAAAAGGTCGGCGGGGTTAGCACAGATACGCAGTATTTT
few | TRBJ2-7 | . | TRBV7-9 | CASTPEDSYEQYF | TGTGCCAGCACCCCGGAGGACTCCTACGAGCAGTACTTC
few | TRBJ2-2 | TRBD2 | TRBV5-1 | CASSFLASGVFTGELFF | TGCGCCAGCAGCTTCCTGGCTAGCGGGGTGTTCACCGGGGAGCTGTTTTTT
few | TRBJ1-2 | TRBD1 | TRBV6-1 | CASSRTGQGLEGYTF | TGTGCCAGCAGCCGTACGGGACAGGGGCTTGAAGGCTACACCTTC
. | TRBJ1-3 | . | TRBV5-1 | CASSLDPDSGNTIYF | TGCGCCAGCAGCTTGGATCCAGACTCTGGAAACACCATATATTTT
few | TRBJ2-3 | TRBD2 | TRBV7-2 | CASSLMGLAGRPYF | TGTGCCAGCAGCTTAATGGGTCTAGCGGGACGCCCGTATTTT
few | TRBJ1-1 | TRBD1 | TRBV2 | CASIPQGSGTEAFF | TGTGCCAGCATCCCACAGGGGTCTGGGACTGAAGCTTTCTTT
. | TRBJ2-7 | TRBD1 | TRBV28 | CASSTPLEDRGRSYEQYF | TGTGCCAGCAGCACACCCTTAGAGGACAGGGGGCGGTCGTACGAGCAGTACTTC
few | TRBJ2-3 | TRBD1 | TRBV23-1 | CASRHRGHTDTQYF | TGCGCCAGCAGGCACAGGGGGCATACAGATACGCAGTATTTT
few | TRBJ2-7 | . | TRBV29-1 | CSVERGDEQYF | TGCAGCGTTGAAAGAGGCGACGAGCAGTACTTC
few | TRBJ2-1 | TRBD2 | TRBV10-3 | CAIGLAGGGNEQFF | TGTGCCATCGGGCTAGCGGGAGGCGGTAATGAGCAGTTCTTC
few | TRBJ2-5 | . | TRBV6-6 | CASSPGQETQYF | TGTGCCAGCAGTCCGGGGCAAGAGACCCAGTACTTC
. | TRBJ1-1 | . | TRBV7-2 | CASSSKGVPNTEAFF | TGTGCCAGCAGCTCAAAGGGGGTCCCGAACACTGAAGCTTTCTTT
. | TRBJ1-6 | . | TRBV30 | CAWSSTVGSYNSPLHF | TGTGCCTGGAGTTCGACAGTCGGGTCCTATAATTCACCCCTCCACTTT
few | TRBJ2-7 | . | TRBV28 | CASSLELAPSYEQYF | TGTGCCAGCAGTTTAGAACTAGCCCCCTCCTACGAGCAGTACTTC
few | TRBJ2-7 | TRBD1 | TRBV7-2 | CASSLETGLPYEQYF | TGTGCCAGCAGCTTAGAGACAGGGCTCCCCTACGAGCAGTACTTC
. | TRBJ1-4 | . | TRBV9 | CASSVDPQRSTNEKLFF | TGTGCCAGCAGCGTAGACCCTCAGCGATCAACTAATGAAAAACTGTTTTTT
. | TRBJ1-4 | . | TRBV2 | CASSSGSTNEKLFF | TGTGCCAGCAGTTCAGGGTCAACTAATGAAAAACTGTTTTTT
few | TRBJ2-3 | TRBD1 | TRBV15 | CATSRRGGRPTDTQYF | TGTGCCACCAGCCGGAGAGGGGGCAGGCCCACAGATACGCAGTATTTT
few | TRBJ1-5 | . | TRBV5-1 | CASKLGTNSNQPQHF | TGCGCCAGCAAGTTAGGCACTAATAGCAATCAGCCCCAGCATTTT
few | TRBJ1-5 | . | TRBV28 | CASSLGGASQPQHF | TGTGCCAGCAGCTTAGGGGGGGCGAGTCAGCCCCAGCATTTT
. | TRBJ2-1 | . | TRBV7-3 | CASSPTRRSNEQFF | TGTGCCAGCAGCCCAACCCGGCGGTCCAATGAGCAGTTCTTC
few | TRBJ2-1 | TRBD2 | TRBV5-8 | CASSSPALAGGFTYNEQFF | TGTGCCAGCAGCTCTCCGGCACTAGCGGGGGGATTTACATACAATGAGCAGTTCTTC
. | TRBJ2-7 | TRBD2 | TRBV7-2 | CASSLSSGTYEQYF | TGTGCCAGCAGCTTATCTAGCGGTACCTACGAGCAGTACTTC
few | TRBJ2-1 | . | TRBV7-2 | CASSRSGNNEQFF | TGTGCCAGCAGCCGCTCAGGGAACAATGAGCAGTTCTTC
few | TRBJ2-5 | . | TRBV7-3 | CASSLTGWKETQYF | TGTGCCAGCAGCTTGACAGGTTGGAAAGAGACCCAGTACTTC
. | TRBJ1-3 | . | TRBV28 | CATNSRGRSQPGNTIYF | TGTGCCACCAATAGCCGAGGCCGCAGCCAGCCGGGAAACACCATATATTTT
. | TRBJ1-1 | TRBD1 | TRBV7-3 | CASSLMGGDRTEAFF | TGTGCCAGCAGCTTAATGGGGGGGGACAGGACTGAAGCTTTCTTT
few | TRBJ1-6 | . | TRBV9 | CASSALSAGSGSPLHF | TGTGCCAGCAGCGCCCTGTCGGCAGGGTCAGGGTCACCCCTCCACTTT
few | TRBJ2-1 | TRBD1 | TRBV27 | CASSLSSGTARKSYNEQFF | TGTGCCAGCAGTCTATCCTCCGGGACAGCTAGAAAATCCTACAATGAGCAGTTCTTC
few | TRBJ1-2 | . | TRBV28 | CASSSPDRVGYGYTF | TGTGCCAGCAGTTCTCCGGACAGAGTCGGCTATGGCTACACCTTC
. | TRBJ2-3 | . | TRBV7-3 | CASSLTGRGDTQYF | TGTGCCAGCAGCTTAACTGGGCGGGGAGATACGCAGTATTTT
few | TRBJ2-3 | . | TRBV9 | CASSAQLASTGTDTQYF | TGTGCCAGCAGCGCTCAACTAGCCTCGACTGGCACAGATACGCAGTATTTT
few | TRBJ1-5 | . | TRBV28 | CASAPGGNQPQHF | TGTGCCAGCGCGCCAGGAGGGAATCAGCCCCAGCATTTT
few | TRBJ2-3 | TRBD2 | TRBV5-1 | CASSLVSGGTDTQYF | TGCGCCAGCAGCTTGGTTTCGGGGGGGACGGATACGCAGTATTTT
. | TRBJ1-6 | . | TRBV19 | CASSIRYFPLNSPLHF | TGTGCCAGTAGTATCCGTTACTTTCCCTTGAATTCACCCCTCCACTTT
. | TRBJ2-6 | . | TRBV19 | CASRDTRQALNVLTF | TGTGCCAGCCGAGATACCCGACAGGCCCTCAACGTCCTGACTTTC
. | TRBJ1-2 | TRBD1 | TRBV4-3 | CASSHRGLGGYTF | TGCGCCAGCAGCCACAGGGGGTTGGGTGGCTACACCTTC
. | TRBJ2-7 | TRBD2 | TRBV4-3 | CASSQATGLAYEQYF | TGCGCCAGCAGCCAAGCTACAGGACTAGCTTACGAGCAGTACTTC
. | TRBJ2-7 | . | TRBV6-6 | CASRPLTGTAGYEQYF | TGTGCCAGCAGGCCTCTTACCGGGACAGCGGGCTACGAGCAGTACTTC
. | TRBJ1-2 | TRBD1 | TRBV18 | CASSPVSGQGYTNYGYTF | TGTGCCAGCTCACCAGTTTCTGGACAGGGCTATACTAACTATGGCTACACCTTC
few | TRBJ2-3 | TRBD2 | TRBV5-1 | CACGTSVNTDTQYF | TGCGCCTGCGGGACTAGCGTCAACACAGATACGCAGTATTTT
. | TRBJ2-7 | TRBD2 | TRBV7-9 | CASDQAGAPYEQYF | TGTGCCAGCGACCAAGCGGGGGCTCCCTACGAGCAGTACTTC
few | TRBJ1-4 | TRBD1 | TRBV7-2 | CASSLKGQRPTNEKLFF | TGTGCCAGCAGCTTAAAGGGACAGCGGCCAACTAATGAAAAACTGTTTTTT
. | TRBJ1-1 | TRBD1 | TRBV4-3 | CASSQVLGTGNTEAFF | TGCGCCAGCAGCCAAGTTTTAGGGACAGGGAACACTGAAGCTTTCTTT
. | TRBJ2-7 | . | TRBV15 | CATSRLQGQAYEQYF | TGTGCCACCAGCAGACTGCAGGGACAAGCCTACGAGCAGTACTTC
few | TRBJ2-1 | . | TRBV30 | CAWSRSGSYNEQFF | TGTGCCTGGAGTAGAAGCGGCTCCTACAATGAGCAGTTCTTC
. | TRBJ2-7 | . | TRBV4-3 | CASSQDLAGATYEQYF | TGCGCCAGCAGCCAAGATTTGGCAGGGGCTACCTACGAGCAGTACTTC
few | TRBJ2-7 | TRBD2 | TRBV7-9 | CASSFSGGAYEQYF | TGTGCCAGCAGCTTTAGCGGGGGAGCCTACGAGCAGTACTTC